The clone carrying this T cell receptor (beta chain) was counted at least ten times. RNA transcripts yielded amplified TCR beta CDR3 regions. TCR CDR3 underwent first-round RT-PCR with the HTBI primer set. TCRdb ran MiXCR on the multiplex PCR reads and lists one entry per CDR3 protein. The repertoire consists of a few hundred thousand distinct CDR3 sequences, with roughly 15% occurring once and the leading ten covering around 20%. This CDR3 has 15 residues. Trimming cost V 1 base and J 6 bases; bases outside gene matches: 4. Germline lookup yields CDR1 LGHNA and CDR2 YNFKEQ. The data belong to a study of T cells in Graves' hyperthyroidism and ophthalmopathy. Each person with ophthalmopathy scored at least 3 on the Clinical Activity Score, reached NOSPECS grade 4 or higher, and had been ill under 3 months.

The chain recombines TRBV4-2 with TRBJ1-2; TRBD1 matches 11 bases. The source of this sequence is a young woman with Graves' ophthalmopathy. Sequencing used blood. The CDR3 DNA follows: TGTGCCAGCAGCCAAGTGGACAGGGGGCGTGATGGCTACACCTTC. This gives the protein CASSQVDRGRDGYTF.